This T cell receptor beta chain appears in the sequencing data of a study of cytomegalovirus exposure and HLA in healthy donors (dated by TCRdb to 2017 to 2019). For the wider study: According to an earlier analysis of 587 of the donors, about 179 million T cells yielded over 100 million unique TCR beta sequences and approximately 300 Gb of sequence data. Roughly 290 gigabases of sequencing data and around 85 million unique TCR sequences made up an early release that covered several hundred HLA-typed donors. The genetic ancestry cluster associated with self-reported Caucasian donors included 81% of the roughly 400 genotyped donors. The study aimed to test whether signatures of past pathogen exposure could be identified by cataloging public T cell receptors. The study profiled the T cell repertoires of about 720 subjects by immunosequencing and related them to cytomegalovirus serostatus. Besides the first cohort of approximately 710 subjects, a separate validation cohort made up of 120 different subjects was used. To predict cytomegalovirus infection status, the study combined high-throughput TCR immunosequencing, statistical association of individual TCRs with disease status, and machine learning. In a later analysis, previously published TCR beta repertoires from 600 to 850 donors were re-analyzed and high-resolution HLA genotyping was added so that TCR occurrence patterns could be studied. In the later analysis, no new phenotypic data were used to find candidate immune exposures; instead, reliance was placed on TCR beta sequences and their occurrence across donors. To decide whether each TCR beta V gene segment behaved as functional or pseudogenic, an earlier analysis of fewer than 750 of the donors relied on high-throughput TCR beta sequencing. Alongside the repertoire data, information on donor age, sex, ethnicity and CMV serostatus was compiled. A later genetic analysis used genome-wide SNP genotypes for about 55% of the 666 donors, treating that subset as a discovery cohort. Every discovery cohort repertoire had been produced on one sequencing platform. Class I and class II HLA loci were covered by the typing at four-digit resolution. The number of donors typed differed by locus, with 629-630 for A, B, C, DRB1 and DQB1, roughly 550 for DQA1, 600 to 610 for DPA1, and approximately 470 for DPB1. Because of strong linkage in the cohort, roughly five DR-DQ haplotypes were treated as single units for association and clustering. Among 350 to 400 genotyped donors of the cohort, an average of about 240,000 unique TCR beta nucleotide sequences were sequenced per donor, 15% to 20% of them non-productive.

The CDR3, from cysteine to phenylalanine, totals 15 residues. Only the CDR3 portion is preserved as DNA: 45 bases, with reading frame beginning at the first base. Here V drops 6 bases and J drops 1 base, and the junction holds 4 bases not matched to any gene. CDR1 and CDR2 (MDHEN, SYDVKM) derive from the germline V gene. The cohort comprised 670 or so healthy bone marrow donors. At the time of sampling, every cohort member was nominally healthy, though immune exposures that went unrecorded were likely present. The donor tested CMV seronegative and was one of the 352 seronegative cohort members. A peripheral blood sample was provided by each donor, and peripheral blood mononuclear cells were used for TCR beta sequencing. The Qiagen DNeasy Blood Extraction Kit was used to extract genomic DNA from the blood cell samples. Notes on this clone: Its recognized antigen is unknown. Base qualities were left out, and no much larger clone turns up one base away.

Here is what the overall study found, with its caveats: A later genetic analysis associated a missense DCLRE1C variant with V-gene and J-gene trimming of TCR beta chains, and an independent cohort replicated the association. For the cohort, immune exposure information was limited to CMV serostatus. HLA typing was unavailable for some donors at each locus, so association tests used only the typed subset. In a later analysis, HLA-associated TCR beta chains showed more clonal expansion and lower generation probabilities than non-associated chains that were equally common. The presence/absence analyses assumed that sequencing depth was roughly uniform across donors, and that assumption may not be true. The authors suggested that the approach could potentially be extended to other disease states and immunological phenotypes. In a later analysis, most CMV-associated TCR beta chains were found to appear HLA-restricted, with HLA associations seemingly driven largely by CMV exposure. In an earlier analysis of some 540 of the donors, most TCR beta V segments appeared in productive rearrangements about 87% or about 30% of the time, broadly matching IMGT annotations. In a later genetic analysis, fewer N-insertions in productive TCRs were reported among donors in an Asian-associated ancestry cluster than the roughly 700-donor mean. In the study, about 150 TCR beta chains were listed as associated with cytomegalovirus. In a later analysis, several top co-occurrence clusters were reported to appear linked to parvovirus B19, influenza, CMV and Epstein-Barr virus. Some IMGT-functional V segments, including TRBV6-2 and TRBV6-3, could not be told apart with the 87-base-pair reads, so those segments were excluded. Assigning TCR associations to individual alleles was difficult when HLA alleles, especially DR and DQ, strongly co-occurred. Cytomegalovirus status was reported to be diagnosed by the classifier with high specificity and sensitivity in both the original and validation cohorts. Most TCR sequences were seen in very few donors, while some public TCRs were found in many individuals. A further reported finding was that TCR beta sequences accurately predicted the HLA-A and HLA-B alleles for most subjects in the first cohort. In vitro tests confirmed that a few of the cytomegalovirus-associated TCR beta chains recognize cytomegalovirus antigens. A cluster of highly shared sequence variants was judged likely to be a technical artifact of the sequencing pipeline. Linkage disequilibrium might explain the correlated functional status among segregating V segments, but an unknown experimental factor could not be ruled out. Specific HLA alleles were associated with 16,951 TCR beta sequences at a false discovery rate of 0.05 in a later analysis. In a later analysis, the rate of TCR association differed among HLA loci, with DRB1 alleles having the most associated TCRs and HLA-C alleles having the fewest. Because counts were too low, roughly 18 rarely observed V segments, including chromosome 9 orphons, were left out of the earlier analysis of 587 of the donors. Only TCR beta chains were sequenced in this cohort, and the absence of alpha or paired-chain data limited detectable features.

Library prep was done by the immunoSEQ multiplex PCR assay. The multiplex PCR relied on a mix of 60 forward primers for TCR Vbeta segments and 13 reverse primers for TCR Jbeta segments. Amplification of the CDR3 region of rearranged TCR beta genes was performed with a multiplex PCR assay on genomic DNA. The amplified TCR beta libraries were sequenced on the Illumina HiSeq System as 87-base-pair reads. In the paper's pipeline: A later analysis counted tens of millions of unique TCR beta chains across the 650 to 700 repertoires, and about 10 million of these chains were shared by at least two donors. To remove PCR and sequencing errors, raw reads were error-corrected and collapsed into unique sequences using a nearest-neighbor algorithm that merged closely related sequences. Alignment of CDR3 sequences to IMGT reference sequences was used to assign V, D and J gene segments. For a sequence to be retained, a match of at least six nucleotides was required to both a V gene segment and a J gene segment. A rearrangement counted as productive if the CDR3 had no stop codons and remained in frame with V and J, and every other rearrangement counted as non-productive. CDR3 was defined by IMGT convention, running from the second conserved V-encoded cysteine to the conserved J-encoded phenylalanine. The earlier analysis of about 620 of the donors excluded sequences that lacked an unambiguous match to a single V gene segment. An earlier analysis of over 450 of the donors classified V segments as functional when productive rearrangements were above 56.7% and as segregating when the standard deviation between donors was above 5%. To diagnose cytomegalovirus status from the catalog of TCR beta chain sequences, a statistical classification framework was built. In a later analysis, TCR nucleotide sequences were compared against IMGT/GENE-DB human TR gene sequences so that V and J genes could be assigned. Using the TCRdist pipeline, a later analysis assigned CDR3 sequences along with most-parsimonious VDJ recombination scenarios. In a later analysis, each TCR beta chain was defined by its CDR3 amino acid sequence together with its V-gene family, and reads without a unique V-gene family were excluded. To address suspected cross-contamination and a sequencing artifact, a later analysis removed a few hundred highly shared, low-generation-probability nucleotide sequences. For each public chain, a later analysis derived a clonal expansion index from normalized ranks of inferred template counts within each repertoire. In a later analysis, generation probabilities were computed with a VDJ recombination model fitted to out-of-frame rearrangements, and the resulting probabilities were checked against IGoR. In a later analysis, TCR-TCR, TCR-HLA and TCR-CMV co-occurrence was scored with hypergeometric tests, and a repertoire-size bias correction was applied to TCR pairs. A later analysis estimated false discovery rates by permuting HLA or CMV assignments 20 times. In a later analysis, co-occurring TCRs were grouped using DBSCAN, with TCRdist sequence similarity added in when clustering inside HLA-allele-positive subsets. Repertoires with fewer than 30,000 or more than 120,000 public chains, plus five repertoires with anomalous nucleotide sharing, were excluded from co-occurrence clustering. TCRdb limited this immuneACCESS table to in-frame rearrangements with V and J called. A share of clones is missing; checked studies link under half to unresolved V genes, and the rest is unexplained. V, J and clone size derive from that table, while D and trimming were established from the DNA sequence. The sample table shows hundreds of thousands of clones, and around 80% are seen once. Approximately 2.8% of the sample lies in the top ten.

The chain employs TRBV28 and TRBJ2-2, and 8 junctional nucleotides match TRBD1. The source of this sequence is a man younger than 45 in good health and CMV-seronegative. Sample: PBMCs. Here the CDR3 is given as CASSPGTGNTGELFF. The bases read TGTGCCAGCAGCCCCGGGACAGGGAACACCGGGGAGCTGTTTTTT.